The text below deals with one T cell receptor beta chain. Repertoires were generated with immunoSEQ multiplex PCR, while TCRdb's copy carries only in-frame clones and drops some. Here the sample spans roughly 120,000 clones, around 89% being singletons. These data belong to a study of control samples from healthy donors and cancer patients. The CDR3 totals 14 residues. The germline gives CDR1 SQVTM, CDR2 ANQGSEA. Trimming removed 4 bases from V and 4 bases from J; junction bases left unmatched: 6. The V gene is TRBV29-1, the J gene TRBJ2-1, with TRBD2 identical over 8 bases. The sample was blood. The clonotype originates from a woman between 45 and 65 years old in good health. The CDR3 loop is CSVGGSGTYNEQFF. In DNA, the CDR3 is TGCAGCGTTGGTGGTAGCGGGACGTACAATGAGCAGTTCTTC.